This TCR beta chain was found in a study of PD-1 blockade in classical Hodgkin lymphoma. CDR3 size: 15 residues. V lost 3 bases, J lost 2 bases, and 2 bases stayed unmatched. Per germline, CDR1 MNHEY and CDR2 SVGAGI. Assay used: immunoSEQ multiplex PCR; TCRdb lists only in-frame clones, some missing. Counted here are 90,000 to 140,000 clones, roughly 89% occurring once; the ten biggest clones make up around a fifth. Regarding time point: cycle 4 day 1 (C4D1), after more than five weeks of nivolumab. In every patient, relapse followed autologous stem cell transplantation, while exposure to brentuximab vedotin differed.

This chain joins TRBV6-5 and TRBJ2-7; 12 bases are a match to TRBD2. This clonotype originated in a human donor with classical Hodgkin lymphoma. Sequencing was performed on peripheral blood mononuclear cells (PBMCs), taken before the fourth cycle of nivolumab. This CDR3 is CASSYLAGGPYEQYF. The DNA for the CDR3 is TGTGCCAGCAGTTATCTAGCGGGAGGGCCCTACGAGCAGTACTTC.